This T cell receptor (beta chain) derives from a study of cytomegalovirus exposure and HLA in healthy donors. The wider study: When 300 to 500 donors were genotyped, roughly 80% of them were found to fall in the Caucasian-associated ancestry cluster.

60 Vbeta and 13 Jbeta primers were used in PCR. Profiled with immunoSEQ multiplex PCR; TCRdb holds only in-frame clones, not every one. The repertoire holds about 98,000 clones, under 80% seen once, with approximately 1.8% in the top ten. Trimming removed 5 bases at V and 3 bases at J, with 17 bases between. From germline, CDR1 is SGHVS and CDR2 FQNEAQ. The CDR3 is made up of 15 amino acids. This rearrangement joins TRBV7-8 to TRBJ2-7; D uncertain. The sequence came from a male donor in good health and CMV-seronegative. The specimen was PBMCs. The CDR3 reads CASSPRGKLLYEQYF. CDR3 nucleotide sequence: TGTGCCAGCAGCCCCCGCGGTAAACTTCTCTACGAGCAGTACTTC.